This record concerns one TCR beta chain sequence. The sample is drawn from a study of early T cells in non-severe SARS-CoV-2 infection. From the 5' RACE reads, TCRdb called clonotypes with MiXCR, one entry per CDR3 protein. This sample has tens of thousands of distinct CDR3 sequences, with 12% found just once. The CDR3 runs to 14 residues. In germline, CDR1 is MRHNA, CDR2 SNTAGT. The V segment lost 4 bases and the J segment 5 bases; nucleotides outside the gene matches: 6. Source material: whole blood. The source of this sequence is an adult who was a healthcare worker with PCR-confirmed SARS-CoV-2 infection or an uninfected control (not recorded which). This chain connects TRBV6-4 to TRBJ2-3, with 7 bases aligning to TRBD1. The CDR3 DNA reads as TGTGCCAGCAGTGTACGGTCAGGGGGAGATACGCAGTATTTT. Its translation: CASSVRSGGDTQYF.